The sequence of this T cell receptor (beta chain) was determined in a study of beta chain features in type 1 diabetes. Study information: Across the samples, around 110,000,000 sorted cells were examined in total.

The study, taken as a whole, reports: TCRB CDR3 length was moderately but significantly reduced in all four CD4+ subsets of Type 1 diabetes patients.

Expressed TCRB transcripts were sequenced after all isolated RNA was converted to cDNA. Profiling relied on immunoSEQ multiplex PCR, and the TCRdb table lists in-frame clones only, not all of them. The repertoire holds about 640,000 clones, with roughly 12% as singletons. A word on this clone: The antigen is unknown.

There was one heparinised blood draw per donor, averaging around 0.11 L. The TCR sequence derives from a man under 40 with type 1 diabetes. Sequencing input: naive CD4+ T cells from blood.

The CDR3 sequence is CASSLDAVMYNEQFF. CDR3 sequence (DNA): TGCGCCAGCAGCTTGGATGCGGTTATGTACAATGAGCAGTTCTTC. The chain recombines TRBV5-1 with TRBJ2-1; no reliable D call. V was shortened by 0 bases and J by 4 bases, with 11 bases between the two germline ends. The CDR3 contains 15 residues. Germline V gene lookup returns CDR1 SGHRS and CDR2 YFSETQ. Together with reference TRBV5-1 and TRBJ2-1, the CDR3 gives the full variable domain: KAGVTQTPRYLIKTRGQQVTLSCSPISGHRSVSWYQQTPGQGLQFLFEYFSETQRNKGNFPGRFSGRQFSNSRSEMNVSTLELGDSALYLCASSLDAVMYNEQFFGPGTRLTVL.